This T cell receptor (beta chain) was obtained from a study of early T cells in non-severe SARS-CoV-2 infection. This clonotype was detected many times. Its antigen is unknown. Broader study findings: VDJdb-based matching was biased toward anti-spike CD8 responses and missed private and CD4 specificities.

CDR3 size: 15 residues. Germline CDR1 and CDR2: LNHDA and SQIVND (reference sequence). The V segment lost 4 bases and the J segment 2 bases; nucleotides outside the gene matches: 3. As part of library construction, unique molecular identifiers were attached to individual cDNA molecules. TCRdb re-called the 5' RACE reads through MiXCR, storing one row per CDR3 protein. The sample has tens of thousands of distinct CDR3 sequences, 5.3% seen once. The J gene is TRBJ2-3, the V gene TRBV19, with TRBD1 matching over 10 bases. This TCR was sampled from an adult who was a healthcare worker with PCR-confirmed SARS-CoV-2 infection or an uninfected control (not recorded which). The sequencing sample was made of whole blood. For the CDR3, the DNA is TGTGCCAGTAGTAGGGGACAGGGGACCACAGATACGCAGTATTTT. It specifies CASSRGQGTTDTQYF.